What follows are 20 T cell receptor beta chains derived from one specimen sequenced in a study of patients and donors after allogeneic stem cell transplantation. TCRdb reprocessed the RT-PCR reads with MiXCR, giving one entry per CDR3 protein. The data hold 200,000 to 250,000 distinct CDR3 sequences, with roughly 14% observed a single time. Sequencing was performed on blood, either unsorted or a sorted T cell fraction (not recorded which). These receptors all come from a human donor who was either an allogeneic HSCT recipient or a stem cell or donor lymphocyte infusion donor (not recorded which). It is not recorded whose cells these are; they may come from a transplant donor.

This chain connects TRBV10-3 to TRBJ2-7; no clear D gene. CDR1 ENHRY and CDR2 SYGVKD come from the germline V gene. Trimming left V 0 bases short and J 4 bases short, with 19 bases between. CDR3 length: 17 amino acids. CDR3 nucleotides: TGTGCCATCAGTGAGTCGAATCTTAGAATGAGTGTTTACGAGCAGTACTTC. Translation: CAISESNLRMSVYEQYF.

The chain has TRBV4-1 and TRBJ1-1; perhaps TRBD1 as D (5 bases). The germline V gene encodes CDR1 MGHRA and CDR2 YSYEKL. This CDR3 spans 16 amino acids. The V end lost 0 bases, the J end lost 0 bases, and 11 bases lay between the germline ends. CDR3 DNA sequence: TGCGCCAGCAGCCAAGATGAGGGCAGGGTGAACACTGAAGCTTTCTTT. Encoded protein: CASSQDEGRVNTEAFF.

The V and J genes are TRBV20-1 and TRBJ2-7; unclear D gene. The CDR3 has 13 amino acids. V was cut by 7 bases and J by 0 bases, with 13 bases left in between. From germline, CDR1 is DFQATT and CDR2 SNEGSKA (reference sequence). CDR3 amino acids: CSVLAESSYEQYF. The CDR3 DNA reads TGCAGTGTTCTGGCGGAAAGCTCCTACGAGCAGTACTTC.

In its sample, this clonotype was seen a few times. The chain links TRBV20-1 to TRBJ2-7; a weak D match, TRBD2 (5 bases). The V gene lost 3 bases and the J gene lost 5 bases, with 14 bases spanning the gap. CDR1 and CDR2 (germline): DFQATT, SNEGSKA (reference sequence). The CDR3 is made up of 13 amino acids. The CDR3 sequence is CSASWTGSHEQYF. CDR3 DNA sequence: TGCAGTGCTAGTTGGACGGGAAGCCACGAGCAGTACTTC.

This clonotype was found many times. The chain has TRBV28 and TRBJ1-5; 8 bases map to TRBD1. The CDR3 spans 14 residues. Germline CDR1 and CDR2: MDHEN and SYDVKM. V was clipped by 6 bases and J by 5 bases; unmatched bases: 6. CDR3 region: CASRGTGGHQPQHF. The DNA for the CDR3 is TGTGCCAGCAGAGGGACAGGCGGGCATCAGCCCCAGCATTTT.

In this sample, this clonotype turned up a few times. The chain carries TRBV27 and TRBJ1-4; TRBD1 might be the D (6 bases). This CDR3 spans 14 amino acids. Trimming removed 4 bases at V and 7 bases at J, with 13 bases between. Germline CDR1 reads MNHEY; CDR2 reads SMNVEV (reference sequence). CDR3 sequence: CASSWDTGAEKLFF. The CDR3, as DNA: TGTGCCAGCAGTTGGGACACTGGCGCTGAAAAACTGTTTTTT.

This rearrangement joins TRBV5-1 to TRBJ1-5; no definite D call. Germline CDR1 is SGHRS and CDR2 is YFSETQ. The CDR3 contains 13 residues. The V end was cut by 1 base, the J end by 5 bases, with 7 bases between. CDR3 sequence (DNA): TGCGCCAGCAGCTTGAACGGTCATCAGCCCCAGCATTTT. Translating gives CASSLNGHQPQHF.

This clonotype has only a few counts. The chain employs TRBV5-1 and TRBJ2-2; 7 nucleotides match TRBD2. Germline V CDR1 and CDR2: SGHRS, YFSETQ. After removal of 4 bases from V and 10 bases from J, the junction contained 4 bases not matched to a gene. CDR3 length: 12 residues. Here the CDR3 reads CASSREGVELFF. In DNA, the CDR3 is TGCGCCAGCAGCAGGGAGGGAGTGGAGCTGTTTTTT.

The V gene is TRBV12-3 or TRBV12-4, the J gene TRBJ2-2; 9 nucleotides align to TRBD1. V lost 8 bases, J lost 6 bases, and 16 bases stayed unmatched. CDR3 length: 17 residues. Here the CDR3 reads CASRQGVSRWVSGELFF. CDR3 sequence (DNA): TGTGCCAGCCGACAGGGGGTATCTAGATGGGTGTCCGGGGAGCTGTTTTTT.

With regard to this clonotype: Since a much larger clone is just one base distant, this may be a read error. The V and J genes are TRBV19 and TRBJ1-5, with TRBD1 as a possible D gene (5 bases). Trimming shortened V by 6 bases and J by 2 bases, and 14 bases separated the two germline ends. The CDR3 loop spans 15 amino acids. Germline CDR1 and CDR2: LNHDA and SQIVND (reference sequence). This CDR3 reads CASRTKGLGNQPQHF. The DNA for the CDR3 is TGTGCCAGTAGAACAAAGGGGCTAGGCAATCAGCCCCAGCATTTT.

This clonotype was detected only a few times. The chain is built from TRBV12-3 or TRBV12-4 and TRBJ1-2; TRBD1 matches 7 bases. The CDR3 sequence is 14 residues long. V shed 2 bases, J shed 4 bases, and the junction held 4 bases outside the gene matches. The CDR3 coding sequence is TGTGCCAGCAGTTTACCGGGACAGACCTATGGCTACACCTTC. Protein product: CASSLPGQTYGYTF.

This chain links TRBV9 with TRBJ1-3; D possibly corresponds to TRBD1 (5 bases). Trimming took off 1 base at V and 4 bases at J, with 9 bases between the two ends. CDR1 and CDR2 (germline): SGDLS, YYNGEE. The CDR3 contains 14 residues. The CDR3 loop reads CASSVLRQGNTIYF. CDR3 coding DNA: TGTGCCAGCAGCGTATTGAGACAGGGAAACACCATATATTTT. The variable domain in full, with the rest retrieved from reference TRBV9 and TRBJ1-3, is DSGVTQTPKHLITATGQRVTLRCSPRSGDLSVYWYQQSLDQGLQFLIQYYNGEERAKGNILERFSAQQFPDLHSELNLSSLELGDSALYFCASSVLRQGNTIYFGEGSWLTVV.

This clonotype was seen more than once but under ten times. The V call is TRBV6-5, the J call TRBJ2-5; a weak D match, TRBD1 (6 bases). V shed 0 bases and J shed 4 bases, with 9 bases lying between them. There are 14 residues in the CDR3. Germline loops: CDR1 MNHEY, CDR2 SVGAGI. The CDR3 is CASSYSRGSETQYF. The CDR3 nucleotides read TGTGCCAGCAGTTACTCAAGGGGGTCAGAGACCCAGTACTTC.

This clonotype was observed at least ten times. DNA for the CDR3: TGCGCCAGCAGCTTGAACCCGATGGTAGCCAAAAACATTCAGTACTTC. Amino acid sequence: CASSLNPMVAKNIQYF. The rearrangement links TRBV5-1 to TRBJ2-4; the D is unclear. The CDR3 loop spans 16 amino acids. Trimming removed 1 base from V and 0 bases from J, with 11 bases in between. Germline loops: CDR1 SGHRS, CDR2 YFSETQ.

The chain has TRBV12-3 or TRBV12-4 and TRBJ2-4; 9 bases are shared with TRBD2. This CDR3 has 14 amino acids. With V trimmed by 5 bases and J by 7 bases, 6 bases remained unmatched. This chain's CDR3 is CASSRGLARNIQYF. The CDR3 DNA reads as TGTGCCAGCAGTCGAGGACTAGCGAGGAACATTCAGTACTTC.

The chain has TRBV11-2 and TRBJ2-2, with D possibly called TRBD1 or TRBD2 (6 bases each). The CDR3 is made up of 15 amino acids. Germline V gives CDR1 SGHAT, CDR2 FQNNGV. Trimming shortened V by 4 bases and J by 3 bases, and 12 bases separated the two germline ends. CDR3 in DNA: TGTGCCAGCAGCTCTGGGGGGCTCTACACCGGGGAGCTGTTTTTT. Translating it yields CASSSGGLYTGELFF.

The rearrangement joins TRBV6-5 to TRBJ2-1; 10 bases align to TRBD2. CDR1 is MNHEY, CDR2 SVGAGI, per germline. The trim removed 2 bases at V and 7 bases at J, leaving 8 bases unmatched. This CDR3 has 16 amino acids. The CDR3: CASSYLLSGRVNEQFF. DNA of the CDR3: TGTGCCAGCAGTTACCTCTTGAGCGGGAGGGTAAATGAGCAGTTCTTC.

This clonotype was counted ten times or more. The chain combines TRBV5-6 with TRBJ2-3; D is ambiguous. Germline V gene data show CDR1 as SGHDT and CDR2 as YYEEEE. This CDR3 has 12 amino acids. The germline V and J ends were trimmed by 5 bases and 0 bases, with 4 bases remaining between them. The DNA for the CDR3 is TGTGCCAGCAGAACTAGCACAGATACGCAGTATTTT. This sequence encodes CASRTSTDTQYF.

This clonotype was seen a few times. Here the CDR3 DNA reads TGTGCCAGCAGCCCAAGGAGAGATTCACCCCTCCACTTT. Translated: CASSPRRDSPLHF. This chain uses TRBV7-3 with TRBJ1-6, with D uncertain. The V end lost 5 bases, the J end lost 8 bases, and 10 bases lay between the germline ends. This CDR3 has 13 residues. Germline values: CDR1 SGHTA, CDR2 FQGTGA.

The sample holds many counts of this clonotype. The rearrangement links TRBV5-1 to TRBJ2-3, with D maybe TRBD1 (7 bases). CDR1 and CDR2 (germline): SGHRS, YFSETQ. The CDR3 has 14 amino acids. V lost 4 bases and J 2 bases, leaving 11 bases between the germline ends. CDR3 nucleotides: TGCGCCAGCAGCCAGGGGGGAATCACAGATACGCAGTATTTT. It is translated as CASSQGGITDTQYF.